The 16 T cell receptor beta chains below were found in one sample sequenced in a study of brain T cells in children with intractable seizures. Time point in this sample: blood from clinic visit 5 months post-surgery; TSC patient then seizure free. Method: immunoSEQ multiplex PCR; TCRdb's copy keeps in-frame clones and lacks some. This table has approximately 330,000 clones, over 90% appearing once. The sequencing here drew on peripheral blood, taken 4 to 6 months after surgery. All receptors derive from a boy under two years old with tuberous sclerosis and intractable seizures.

There are a few counts of this clone. The CDR3 loop is CSAARGETQYF. The DNA of the CDR3 is TGCAGTGCTGCCCGGGGGGAGACCCAGTACTTC. The chain couples TRBV20-1 to TRBJ2-5; a weak D match, TRBD2 (6 bases). Trimming pared 5 bases from V and 5 bases from J, leaving 9 bases between. The CDR3 is 11 amino acids. The germline V gene has CDR1 DFQATT and CDR2 SNEGSKA (reference sequence).

The V gene is TRBV19, the J gene TRBJ1-4, with 7 positions matching TRBD1. V lost 5 bases, J lost 3 bases, and 6 bases stayed unmatched. The CDR3 contains 15 residues. Germline V gene sequence: CDR1 LNHDA, CDR2 SQIVND (reference sequence). The CDR3 reads CASSLTGWANEKLFF. The CDR3 DNA follows: TGTGCCAGTAGTTTGACAGGGTGGGCTAATGAAAAACTGTTTTTT.

This clone was seen a single time. This chain joins TRBV5-6 and TRBJ2-3; 8 bases fit TRBD2. CDR1 is SGHDT and CDR2 is YYEEEE in the germline V gene. With 4 bases clipped from V and 0 bases from J, the junction kept 7 bases outside the gene matches. The CDR3 is 16 residues long. The CDR3 DNA follows: TGTGCCAGCAGCCTTAGCGGGACAAGAAGCACAGATACGCAGTATTTT. Residues: CASSLSGTRSTDTQYF.

The chain is built from TRBV13 and TRBJ2-7; 9 bases line up with TRBD1. This CDR3 is built from 17 residues. J gave up 1 base and V 0 bases, and 7 bases lay outside the gene matches. Germline lookup yields CDR1 PRHDT and CDR2 FYEKMQ (reference sequence). The CDR3 loop is CASSLGAVGQGSYEQYF. CDR3 DNA sequence: TGTGCCAGCAGCTTAGGCGCCGTGGGACAGGGTTCCTACGAGCAGTACTTC.

V is TRBV6-5 and J is TRBJ1-2; no definite D call. This CDR3 is 16 amino acids long. Germline lookup yields CDR1 MNHEY and CDR2 SVGAGI. V dropped 0 bases and J dropped 0 bases, with 11 bases sitting between them. The CDR3 here is CASSYSADRANYGYTF. The CDR3 bases are TGTGCCAGCAGTTACTCGGCAGATAGAGCTAACTATGGCTACACCTTC.

The rearrangement joins TRBV14 to TRBJ1-6; D is ambiguous. This CDR3 has 13 residues. V lost 1 base and J 6 bases, leaving 4 bases between the germline ends. The germline CDR1 and CDR2 sequences are SGHDN and FVKESK. The CDR3 loop is CASSQVSNSPLHF. The CDR3 coding sequence is TGTGCCAGCAGCCAAGTTAGTAATTCACCCCTCCACTTT.

This sequence joins TRBV29-1 and TRBJ1-1, with D possibly TRBD1 on 6 matching bases. From germline, CDR1 is SQVTM and CDR2 ANQGSEA. V was shortened by 1 base and J by 8 bases, with 11 bases between the two germline ends. The CDR3 extends over 12 amino acids. The CDR3 sequence: CSVEAQGPEAFF. DNA for the CDR3: TGCAGCGTTGAAGCACAGGGCCCGGAAGCTTTCTTT.

The chain is built from TRBV24-1 and TRBJ2-7, with D unclear. The CDR3 totals 13 residues. Trimming removed 3 bases from V and 4 bases from J, with 9 bases in between. In germline, CDR1 is KGHDR, CDR2 SFDVKD. The CDR3 DNA is TGTGCCACCAGTGATGAGAACCCATACGAGCAGTACTTC. Protein sequence: CATSDENPYEQYF.

The chain uses TRBV4-1 and TRBJ2-7, with a possible D match to TRBD1 (6 bases). The CDR3 is made up of 15 amino acids. Germline V gene data show CDR1 as MGHRA and CDR2 as YSYEKL. Trimming stripped 0 bases from V and 4 bases from J, with 13 bases between. The chain's CDR3 is CASSQDVGRGYEQYF. The CDR3 DNA follows: TGCGCCAGCAGCCAAGATGTCGGCAGGGGATACGAGCAGTACTTC.

A single count supports this clone. This chain uses TRBV14 with TRBJ2-3; tentative D call: TRBD2 (6 bases). The germline V gene encodes CDR1 SGHDN and CDR2 FVKESK. The CDR3 is 15 amino acids. V lost 4 bases and J lost 2, with 13 bases in between. Here the CDR3 DNA reads TGTGCCAGCAGCCGAGGGAGGAAGGTCACAGATACGCAGTATTTT. It codes for CASSRGRKVTDTQYF.

V usage is TRBV2 and J usage is TRBJ1-6, with D uncertain. The CDR3 runs to 11 residues. Germline-derived CDR1 and CDR2 are SNHLY and FYNNEI. The V end lost 5 bases, the J end lost 14 bases, and 10 bases lay between the germline ends. The DNA for the CDR3 is TGTGCCAGCAGTCCCTCCCTTTCCCTCCACTTT. This gives the protein CASSPSLSLHF.

The rearrangement uses TRBV25-1 and TRBJ2-1, with 7 nucleotides matching TRBD2. The CDR3 covers 18 residues. Germline CDR1 reads MGHDK; CDR2 reads SYGVNS. V shed 0 bases and J 3 bases; nucleotides not matched to a gene: 11. CDR3 sequence reads: CASSEYQPLADNYNEQFF. The CDR3 nucleotides read TGTGCCAGCAGTGAATATCAACCCCTAGCGGATAACTACAATGAGCAGTTCTTC.

The CDR3 DNA sequence: TGTGCCAGCTCACCTCCGGACAGGGGGCGCCGGGACACTGAAGCTTTCTTT. This translates into CASSPPDRGRRDTEAFF. V usage is TRBV18 and J usage is TRBJ1-1; 11 bases are shared with TRBD1. J was trimmed by 3 bases and V by 3 bases; bases with no gene match: 9. The CDR3 is made up of 17 amino acids. CDR1 and CDR2 from the germline V gene are KGHSH and LQKENI.

This chain uses TRBV27 with TRBJ1-2; D ambiguous. Per germline, CDR1 MNHEY and CDR2 SMNVEV (reference sequence). Trimming stripped 6 bases from V and 5 bases from J, with 25 bases between. CDR3 length: 17 amino acids. Here the CDR3 DNA reads TGTGCCAGCAGCCCCTTCGACCGGGCCCCGGGGAGTTATGGCTACACCTTC. This codes for CASSPFDRAPGSYGYTF.

The genes are TRBV2 and TRBJ2-5; TRBD2 matches at 9 bases. The CDR3 consists of 13 residues. The V and J ends lost 8 bases and 5 bases, in that order; junction bases with no gene match: 6. Germline CDR1 and CDR2: SNHLY and FYNNEI. The CDR3 bases are TGTGCCAGCCGCGGGGGGGCAGCGGAGACCCAGTACTTC. Amino acid sequence: CASRGGAAETQYF.

The chain combines TRBV29-1 with TRBJ2-7, with D possibly being TRBD2 (7 bases). Trimming removed 6 bases from V and 5 bases from J, with 14 bases in between. Germline V gene data show CDR1 as SQVTM and CDR2 as ANQGSEA. The CDR3 totals 12 residues. The chain's CDR3 is CSVLKGGDEQYF. As DNA, the CDR3 is TGCAGCGTCTTAAAAGGGGGGGACGAGCAGTACTTC.